The text below deals with one T cell receptor (beta chain). The antigen remains unidentified. This CDR3 is built from 14 residues. V lost 2 bases to trimming and J lost 4 bases, with 10 bases between them. Germline lookup yields CDR1 MNHNY and CDR2 SVGAGI (reference sequence). The authors sequenced TCR beta from blood CD8+ and CD4+ T cells. Negative magnetic isolation gave CD8+ and CD4+ cells; FACS enriched CD8+ TEMRA. An amount of RNA that ranged from roughly 0.45 to 1 ug was reverse transcribed with random hexamers. Amplification of TCR beta CDR3 was carried out by immunoSEQ multiplex PCR, which covered 54 Vbeta and 13 Jbeta segments. TCRdb reanalysed the immunoSEQ multiplex PCR reads using MiXCR and keeps one entry per CDR3 protein. The table records about 170,000 distinct CDR3 sequences, about 93% of them present only once. This entry belongs to a study of CD8 T cells in Susac syndrome. Findings and caveats of the study: Acknowledgment was made by the study that its TCR sequencing and HLA analysis involved a relatively small number of individuals.

The receptor's source is a human donor with multiple sclerosis. The chain combines TRBV6-6 with TRBJ2-3; D not resolved. Input material: CD4+ T cells from PBMCs. This CDR3 reads CASSYLSSADTQYF. CDR3 bases: TGTGCCAGCAGTTACCTTTCGAGTGCAGATACGCAGTATTTT.